These 7 T cell receptor beta chains were sequenced from one sample in a study of T cells in Graves' hyperthyroidism and ophthalmopathy. Researchers took RNA transcripts and amplified the TCR beta CDR3 regions from them. Using the HTBI primer set, a first-round RT-PCR was run on the TCR CDR3. Each CDR3 protein is one row after TCRdb ran MiXCR on the multiplex PCR reads. The sample consists of about 420,000 distinct CDR3 sequences, 15% to 19% of them appearing once. The specimen was blood. The origin of the receptors is a woman aged 18-29 years with Graves' hyperthyroidism.

This clonotype has a handful of counts. The chain couples TRBV20-1 to TRBJ2-5; D is undetermined. This CDR3 contains 15 residues. In germline, CDR1 is DFQATT, CDR2 SNEGSKA (reference sequence). V lost 5 bases, J lost 5 bases, and 21 bases lay in between. The CDR3 reads CSAQIVGRGRETQYF. CDR3 in DNA: TGCAGTGCTCAGATAGTGGGTCGCGGAAGGGAGACCCAGTACTTC.

The chain joins TRBV29-1 to TRBJ2-5; tentatively, D is TRBD2 (5 bases). Germline CDR1 SQVTM, CDR2 ANQGSEA. The CDR3 contains 13 residues. With 4 bases removed from V and 5 bases from J, the gap between germline ends came to 14 bases. CDR3 sequence reads: CSVGGEGDETQYF. The DNA for the CDR3 is TGCAGCGTTGGAGGTGAGGGCGATGAGACCCAGTACTTC.

This clonotype has a count of ten or more. CDR3 DNA: TGTGCCAGCAGTGACCCCGGGCTAGCGGGAGGGTCACGCAACACAGATACGCAGTATTTT. This gives the protein CASSDPGLAGGSRNTDTQYF. The rearrangement uses TRBV25-1 and TRBJ2-3, with TRBD2 matching 12 bases. The V and J ends lost 3 bases and 2 bases, in that order; junction bases with no gene match: 15. The germline gives CDR1 MGHDK, CDR2 SYGVNS. The CDR3 extends over 20 amino acids.

The sample holds many counts of this clonotype. The gene calls are TRBV20-1 and TRBJ1-2; 8 bases line up with TRBD1. CDR1 and CDR2 (germline): DFQATT, SNEGSKA (reference sequence). The CDR3 is 16 residues long. Trimming at V came to 6 bases and at J to 3 bases, leaving 15 bases not matched to a gene. The CDR3 sequence: CSAPPGYGTGHYGYTF. The CDR3 nucleotides read TGCAGTGCCCCGCCAGGGTACGGGACAGGACACTATGGCTACACCTTC.

The rearrangement uses TRBV29-1 and TRBJ1-1; 8 bases are shared with TRBD1. V lost 7 bases and J lost 0; bases outside the gene matches: 16. Looked up from germline, CDR1 is SQVTM and CDR2 is ANQGSEA. The CDR3 covers 17 residues. The DNA for the CDR3 is TGCAGCGCCGCCGCCGCCGGGACAGGCCCCCTGAACACTGAAGCTTTCTTT. Its translation is CSAAAAGTGPLNTEAFF.

This clonotype was recorded at least ten times. This chain joins TRBV3-1 and TRBJ2-1; D could derive from TRBD1 or TRBD2 (6 bases each). The V and J ends lost 2 bases and 5 bases respectively, with 16 bases between them. The CDR3 has 16 amino acids. Germline V gene data show CDR1 as LGHDT and CDR2 as YNNKEL (reference sequence). CDR3 sequence (DNA): TGTGCCAGCAGCCAACGTCGTGGCGGGACACACAATGAGCAGTTCTTC. It specifies CASSQRRGGTHNEQFF.

This clonotype occurred many times. The chain has TRBV10-2 and TRBJ2-5, with 10 nucleotides matching TRBD2. Trimming took 2 bases from V and 5 from J; bases not matched to a gene: 5. Germline values: CDR1 WSHSY, CDR2 SAAADI. CDR3 length equals 15 residues. The CDR3 DNA sequence: TGCGCCAGCAGTGAGCCACGGACTAGCGGTGAGACCCAGTACTTC. Protein product: CASSEPRTSGETQYF.